This TCR beta chain was sequenced during a study of control samples from healthy donors and cancer patients. Profiled with immunoSEQ multiplex PCR; TCRdb holds only in-frame clones, not every one. The repertoire has around 180,000 clones, about 91% of them found once; the top ten carry nearly 5%. The CDR3 length is 13 residues. The germline gives CDR1 MDHEN, CDR2 SYDVKM. V shed 5 bases and J shed 4 bases, with 9 bases lying between them. The chain carries TRBV28 and TRBJ1-5; D is ambiguous. The TCR comes from a woman aged 25 to 39 in good health. The sample comprised blood. The CDR3 here is CASSRSSNQPQHF. The CDR3 nucleotides read TGTGCCAGCAGTCGGAGCAGTAATCAGCCCCAGCATTTT.